This TCR beta chain was obtained from a study of T cells after yellow fever vaccination. Study results and limitations: The booster saw the reappearance of most primary-vaccination clones (approximately 97% CD4, 80% to 90% CD8).

TCRdb reprocessed the 5' RACE reads with MiXCR, giving one entry per CDR3 protein. This table has roughly 70,000 distinct CDR3 sequences, almost 8% appearing once. The sample holds a few counts of this clonotype. Its target is unknown. Germline values: CDR1 SEHNR, CDR2 FQNEAQ (reference sequence). With 2 bases removed from V and 0 bases from J, the gap between germline ends came to 5 bases. This CDR3 comprises 13 residues. Sequencing was performed on CD8+ T cells sorted from PBMCs, taken on the day of the yellow fever booster vaccination. The TCR originated in a young man who received the YFV17D yellow fever vaccine. The gene calls are TRBV7-9 and TRBJ2-7; D unresolved. For the CDR3, the DNA is TGTGCCAGCAGCTTACCCAGCTCCTACGAGCAGTACTTC. Its translation is CASSLPSSYEQYF.